These 16 T cell receptor beta chains were sequenced from one sample in a study of cytomegalovirus exposure and HLA in healthy donors. Sequenced by immunoSEQ multiplex PCR; TCRdb stores in-frame clones only, minus some. Of over 150,000 clones in the sample, about 90% were seen once. The sequenced sample consisted of PBMCs. The receptor set was obtained from a woman aged 18 to 35 in good health and CMV-seropositive.

This clone was found once. V is TRBV18 and J is TRBJ1-2; D is unresolved. The CDR3 contains 16 residues. The V gene's germline CDR1 is KGHSH and CDR2 LQKENI. Trimming pared 1 base from V and 5 bases from J, leaving 17 bases between. CDR3 protein: CASSPLESLSGYGYTF. CDR3 bases: TGTGCCAGCTCACCACTGGAGTCACTATCGGGTTATGGCTACACCTTC.

The V gene is TRBV10-2, the J gene TRBJ2-1; 11 bases map to TRBD2. V lost 6 bases and J lost 5; bases outside the gene matches: 6. CDR1 and CDR2 from the germline V gene are WSHSY and SAAADI. There are 15 residues in the CDR3. For the CDR3, the DNA is TGCGCCAGCAGCGTAGCGGGGGGGCCGAACAATGAGCAGTTCTTC. Protein product: CASSVAGGPNNEQFF.

The rearrangement links TRBV5-4 to TRBJ1-1; D is uncertain. CDR3 size: 12 residues. V was trimmed by 1 base and J by 4 bases, leaving 5 bases between them. The germline V gene encodes CDR1 SGHNT and CDR2 YYREEE (reference sequence). The CDR3 loop is CASSLRATEAFF. The CDR3, as DNA: TGTGCCAGCAGCTTGCGAGCCACTGAAGCTTTCTTT.

The rearrangement links TRBV10-2 to TRBJ2-7; TRBD1 matches 10 bases. The CDR3 has 15 residues. After removal of 5 bases from V and 4 bases from J, the junction contained 8 bases not matched to a gene. The V gene's germline CDR1 is WSHSY and CDR2 SAAADI. The CDR3 coding sequence is TGCGCCAGCAGTCAGTTCGGGACAGGGGCGTACGAGCAGTACTTC. This sequence encodes CASSQFGTGAYEQYF.

The CDR3 coding sequence is TGTGCCAGCAGCACGGGACTAGCGGGACTAGGTAGCACAGATACGCAGTATTTT. As protein: CASSTGLAGLGSTDTQYF. V gene TRBV5-4 combines with J gene TRBJ2-3; 13 bases are shared with TRBD2. CDR1 is SGHNT, CDR2 YYREEE, per germline (reference sequence). J gave up 0 bases and V 4 bases, and 8 bases lay outside the gene matches. This CDR3 spans 18 amino acids.

This clone has only one observation. The chain employs TRBV25-1 and TRBJ1-1; weak D call: TRBD1 (6 bases). The CDR3 spans 13 residues. V shed 6 bases and J shed 10 bases, with 18 bases lying between them. The germline V gene encodes CDR1 MGHDK and CDR2 SYGVNS. The CDR3 spells CASRPPGKGGAFF. The CDR3 DNA reads as TGTGCCAGCAGGCCCCCGGGCAAAGGGGGAGCTTTCTTT.

The chain uses TRBV5-1 and TRBJ1-1; no definite D call. Trimming took 3 bases from V and 8 from J, leaving 17 bases between them. The CDR3 totals 14 residues. Germline values: CDR1 SGHRS, CDR2 YFSETQ. The DNA for the CDR3 is TGCGCCAGCAGCTCTCCTAGCGGCAAGGCCGAAGCTTTCTTT. It is translated as CASSSPSGKAEAFF.

J is TRBJ1-5 and V is TRBV30; 12 nucleotides match TRBD1. Germline V gene data show CDR1 as GTSNPN and CDR2 as SVGIG (reference sequence). This CDR3 region has 15 residues. V shed 1 base, J shed 6 bases, and the junction held 4 bases outside the gene matches. CDR3 sequence (DNA): TGTGCCTGGAGTGGGGGACAGGGGGCGAGTCAGCCCCAGCATTTT. Translating it yields CAWSGGQGASQPQHF.

CDR3 sequence (DNA): TGTGCCAGCAGCGCTGTCCCGGTAGAAAAACTGTTTTTT. It yields the protein CASSAVPVEKLFF. The rearrangement joins TRBV7-2 to TRBJ1-4; the D is unclear. Trimming stripped 5 bases from V and 8 bases from J, with 12 bases between. The CDR3 contains 13 residues. In germline, CDR1 is SGHTA, CDR2 FQGNSA.

The CDR3 is CASSSLAGLTDTQYF. CDR3 sequence (DNA): TGTGCCAGCAGCTCCCTAGCGGGGCTCACAGATACGCAGTATTTT. The chain joins TRBV5-4 to TRBJ2-3; 9 bases map to TRBD2. Germline-derived CDR1 and CDR2 are SGHNT and YYREEE (reference sequence). The CDR3 runs 15 residues. Losses at the gene ends were 3 bases for V and 2 bases for J; bases not matched to a gene: 4.

V and J are TRBV9 and TRBJ2-5; tentatively, D is TRBD2 (5 bases). V was trimmed by 3 bases and J by 2 bases, leaving 14 bases between them. CDR3 length: 15 amino acids. Germline values: CDR1 SGDLS, CDR2 YYNGEE. In DNA form, the CDR3 reads TGTGCCAGCAGCGATTCTGGAGGAAGGCAAGAGACCCAGTACTTC. This sequence encodes CASSDSGGRQETQYF.

Concerning this clone itself: The sample contains more than one DNA sequence encoding this CDR3. The rearrangement uses TRBV28 and TRBJ1-2; D gene unclear. The germline V gene encodes CDR1 MDHEN and CDR2 SYDVKM. There are 13 residues in the CDR3. V lost 6 bases, J lost 0 bases, and 8 bases lay in between. CDR3 sequence: CASSLTANYGYTF. The CDR3 DNA reads TGTGCCAGCAGCCTAACAGCTAACTATGGCTACACCTTC.

The chain carries TRBV6-1 and TRBJ1-6; TRBD1 is a possible D gene (5 bases). Germline-derived CDR1 and CDR2 are MNHNS and SASEGT. CDR3 size: 11 residues. The chain's CDR3 is CAIMGPPPLHF. The CDR3 DNA follows: TGTGCTATTATGGGGCCCCCACCCCTCCACTTT.

The chain combines TRBV12-5 with TRBJ1-2; tentative D call: TRBD1 (5 bases). This CDR3 is 13 amino acids long. Germline V lookup: CDR1 LGHNT, CDR2 FRNRAP. Trimming left V 0 bases short and J 7 bases short, with 9 bases between. The CDR3: CASGLVSGGGYTF. Written as DNA, the CDR3 is TGTGCTAGTGGTTTGGTCTCCGGGGGTGGCTACACCTTC.

V gene TRBV6-5 combines with J gene TRBJ2-1, with TRBD1 matching 7 bases. The CDR3 spans 13 residues. Germline CDR1 reads MNHEY; CDR2 reads SVGAGI. The trim removed 3 bases at V and 10 bases at J, leaving 6 bases unmatched. The CDR3 nucleotides are TGTGCCAGCAGTTATTCGACAGGGTCCGAGCAGTTCTTC. Translated: CASSYSTGSEQFF.

A single count supports this clone. This chain uses TRBV7-2 with TRBJ2-1; the match to TRBD2 covers 7 bases. Germline assignment: CDR1 SGHTA and CDR2 FQGNSA. With V trimmed by 1 base and J by 4 bases, 4 bases remained unmatched. CDR3 length: 15 residues. CDR3 DNA: TGTGCCAGCAGCTTAGGCGGGAGCTGGTACAATGAGCAGTTCTTC. This codes for CASSLGGSWYNEQFF.